This T cell receptor beta chain was documented in a study of neurological immune-mediated disorders. In this sample, this clonotype turned up many times. Its matching antigen is unknown. The study's findings and limits: For the multiple sclerosis repertoire cluster, an association with any clinical or MRI feature was absent. The phylogenetic placement of 18 of 34 multiple sclerosis patients' repertoires in one related-CDR3 cluster constitutes a possible signature.

The cDNA came from 5'RACE with 10-nucleotide random UMIs. The output of every sequencing run, over 190 million TCR-beta sequences, came from 15-18 subjects. A single record per CDR3 protein comes from TCRdb applying MiXCR to the 5' RACE reads. The sample consists of approximately 46,000 distinct CDR3 sequences, approximately 3% of them appearing once. The sequence derives from a woman between 45 and 60 years old with multiple sclerosis. The sequencing sample was made of PBMCs.

The CDR3 is CASQPGQGNGYTF. The CDR3 nucleotides are TGTGCCAGCCAGCCTGGACAGGGGAATGGCTACACCTTC. This rearrangement joins TRBV10-3 to TRBJ1-2; 9 bases are a match to TRBD1. Germline CDR1 and CDR2: ENHRY and SYGVKD. The CDR3 covers 13 residues. V was pared by 10 bases and J by 6 bases, with 9 bases of the junction left unmatched.